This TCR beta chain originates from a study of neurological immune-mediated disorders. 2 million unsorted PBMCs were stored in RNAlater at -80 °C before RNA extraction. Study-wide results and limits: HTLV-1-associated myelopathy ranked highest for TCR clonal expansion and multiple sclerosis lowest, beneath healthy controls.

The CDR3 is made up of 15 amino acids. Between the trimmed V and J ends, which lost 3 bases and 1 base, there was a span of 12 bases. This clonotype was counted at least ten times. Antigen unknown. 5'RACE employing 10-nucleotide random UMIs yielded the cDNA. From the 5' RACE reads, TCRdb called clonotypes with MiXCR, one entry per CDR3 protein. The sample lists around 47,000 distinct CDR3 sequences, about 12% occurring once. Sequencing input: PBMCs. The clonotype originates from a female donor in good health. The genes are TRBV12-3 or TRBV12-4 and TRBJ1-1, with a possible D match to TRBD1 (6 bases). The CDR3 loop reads CASSFAGQRNTEAFF. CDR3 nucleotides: TGTGCCAGCAGTTTCGCGGGACAAAGGAACACTGAAGCTTTCTTT.